The sequence of this T cell receptor beta chain was determined in a study of blood T cells in healthy people across ages. V was shortened by 6 bases and J by 1 base, with 12 bases between the two germline ends. The CDR3 spans 13 residues. Germline assignment: CDR1 SQVTM and CDR2 ANQGSEA. Peripheral blood samples of 9 to 10 milliliters were drawn from each donor. Each sample had at least 6 million PBMCs isolated. A second roughly 6 to 11 cycle PCR used barcoded and J-beta primers. A single record per CDR3 protein comes from TCRdb applying MiXCR to the 5' RACE reads. This sample yields some 850,000 distinct CDR3 sequences, of which approximately 24% are seen a single time; over 2.5% belongs to the top ten. Another study also made use of these data, one on T cells of mothers and their children. From that report: Unrelated mother-child pairs always had slightly, but never significantly, lower normalized overlap than related pairs.

The chain uses TRBV29-1 and TRBJ1-1; tentatively, D is TRBD1 (6 bases). The sequenced sample was blood. The TCR was taken from a boy between 10 and 17 years old in good health. DNA of the CDR3: TGCAGCGTAACCGGGGACACGAACACTGAAGCTTTCTTT. As protein: CSVTGDTNTEAFF.